The TCR beta chain described here comes from a study of blood T cell repertoires in COVID-19. A Seattle source enrolled patients during active infection and followed them longitudinally. The assay was immunoSEQ multiplex PCR, and TCRdb's table has in-frame clones only and misses some. The table includes approximately 330,000 clones, 90% detected once. The CDR3 loop spans 15 amino acids. V was clipped by 0 bases and J by 9 bases; unmatched bases: 6. Germline values: CDR1 SGHRS, CDR2 YFSETQ. Sequencing was performed on peripheral blood. The clonotype originates from a woman in her forties with COVID-19, enrolled during active disease. The V gene is TRBV5-1, the J gene TRBJ1-6; 7 nucleotides agree with TRBD1. CDR3 loop: CASSLDGQAGSPLHF. The CDR3 DNA reads as TGCGCCAGCAGCTTGGACGGACAGGCGGGTTCACCCCTCCACTTT.